A selection of T cell receptor beta chains follows, all from one sample in a study of metastatic and nonmetastatic thyroid tumors. With MiXCR, TCRdb reprocessed the PCR reads. The data contain roughly 12,000 clones, roughly a quarter of them seen just once; the ten biggest clones take up roughly a fifth. The sequenced sample was tumor tissue. These receptors all come from a female donor with papillary thyroid cancer or a benign thyroid nodule (not recorded which). Some clones in this sample may be carry-over from other donors' samples. The CDR3 runs from the conserved cysteine through the conserved F or W. D genes are given only for firm matches. Not every row has a clone size; where given, it reads once, few, many or a size class.

13,many,.,TRBJ1-6,TRBV10-3,TGTGCCATCAGATTGAGTGGTGATTCACCCCTCCACTTT,CAIRLSGDSPLHF
16,.,TRBD2,TRBJ2-1,TRBV4-2,TGTGCCAGCAGCCAAGACGGCGGGAGCACGAACAATGAGCAGTTCTTC,CASSQDGGSTNNEQFF
14,.,.,TRBJ2-7,TRBV24-1,TGTGCCACCAGTGAGGGTGGGCTAGAGGGCGAGCAGTACTTC,CATSEGGLEGEQYF
12,.,.,TRBJ1-2,TRBV6-1,TGTGCCAGCACTTCAGCTAACTATGGCTACACCTTC,CASTSANYGYTF
16,few,.,TRBJ2-5,TRBV6-5,TGTGCCAGCAGTTCCACTCAAATTAAGGGGGGAGTTGACCAGTACTTC,CASSSTQIKGGVDQYF
12,medium-sized,.,TRBJ2-7,TRBV27,TGTGCCAGCATGTCTAACTCCTACGAGCAGTACTTC,CASMSNSYEQYF
13,.,.,TRBJ1-6,TRBV20-1,TGCAGTGCTAGAGGGCATCCCAATTCACCCCTCCACTTT,CSARGHPNSPLHF
13,.,TRBD1,TRBJ1-6,TRBV6-1,TGTGCCAGCTACCGGGACAGTAATTCACCCCTCCACTTT,CASYRDSNSPLHF
16,medium-sized,TRBD1,TRBJ2-1,TRBV5-1,TGCGCCAGCAGCCCCGGGCCGGGACAGGGATACAATGAGCAGTTCTTC,CASSPGPGQGYNEQFF
14,many,.,TRBJ1-2,TRBV5-6,TGTGCCAGCAGCTTGGAGCAGGGCATCTATGGCTACACCTTC,CASSLEQGIYGYTF
12,few,.,TRBJ1-6,TRBV28,TGTGCCAGCAGTGGGGGCAATTCACCCCTCCACTTT,CASSGGNSPLHF
14,.,.,TRBJ2-2,TRBV9,TGTGCCAGCAGCGTCGGGGTCCGAACCGGGAAGCTGTTTTTT,CASSVGVRTGKLFF
16,medium-sized,TRBD2,TRBJ2-3,TRBV7-9,TGTGCCAGCAGCTTACTAGCGGGAGTTTCACCAGATACGCAGTATTTT,CASSLLAGVSPDTQYF
13,few,TRBD1,TRBJ1-3,TRBV27,TGTGCCAGCAGTTTCACAGGGGGAGACACCATATATTTT,CASSFTGGDTIYF
13,many,.,TRBJ1-1,TRBV2,TGTGCCAGCAGTGCACGGGACGCCCAAACCGCTTTCTTT,CASSARDAQTAFF
17,few,.,TRBJ1-3,TRBV6-2/TRBV6-3,TGTGCCAGCAGTTACACCCATACTACAGGGTCTGGAAACACCATATATTTT,CASSYTHTTGSGNTIYF
17,.,.,TRBJ2-1,TRBV7-8,TGTGCCAGCAGCTTAGGGGGGGCGGGGTCGTCCTACAATGAGCAGTTCTTC,CASSLGGAGSSYNEQFF
17,.,TRBD2,TRBJ2-3,TRBV3-1,TGTGCCAGCAGCCAAGATCTAGCGGGAGTCATTACAGATACGCAGTATTTT,CASSQDLAGVITDTQYF
16,.,.,TRBJ2-3,TRBV5-1,TGCGCCAGCAGCTTGGAACAGTTAGTCCGAGCCGATACGCAGTATTTT,CASSLEQLVRADTQYF
14,.,.,TRBJ2-1,TRBV20-1,TGCAGTGCTAGTGATGAGCGTGTAAGCACTGAGCAGTTCTTC,CSASDERVSTEQFF
15,.,.,TRBJ2-2,TRBV27,TGTGCCAGCAGATTAACTAGAATCGGTGTCGGGGAGCTGTTTTTT,CASRLTRIGVGELFF
13,.,.,TRBJ1-2,TRBV6-2/TRBV6-3,TGTGCCAGCAGTGTAGCTCCCTTGGGAGGCTACACCTTC,CASSVAPLGGYTF
16,.,TRBD1,TRBJ2-2,TRBV30,TGTGCCTGGACTTACAAAGGACAGGGTTCCACCGGGGAGCTGTTTTTT,CAWTYKGQGSTGELFF
15,.,TRBD1,TRBJ1-6,TRBV6-1,TGTGCCAGCAGTGAGGAAACAGGGGGCAGTTCACCCCTCCACTTT,CASSEETGGSSPLHF
15,.,.,TRBJ2-3,TRBV20-1,TGCAGTGCTAGCCATAGGAGTGGGAACGCAGATACGCAGTATTTT,CSASHRSGNADTQYF
12,.,.,TRBJ1-2,TRBV20-1,TGCAGTGCTAGAGTAGGGGGATATGGCTACACCTTC,CSARVGGYGYTF
12,many,.,TRBJ1-1,TRBV20-1,TGCAGTGCCCCAGTCGGGATTACTGAAGCTTTCTTT,CSAPVGITEAFF